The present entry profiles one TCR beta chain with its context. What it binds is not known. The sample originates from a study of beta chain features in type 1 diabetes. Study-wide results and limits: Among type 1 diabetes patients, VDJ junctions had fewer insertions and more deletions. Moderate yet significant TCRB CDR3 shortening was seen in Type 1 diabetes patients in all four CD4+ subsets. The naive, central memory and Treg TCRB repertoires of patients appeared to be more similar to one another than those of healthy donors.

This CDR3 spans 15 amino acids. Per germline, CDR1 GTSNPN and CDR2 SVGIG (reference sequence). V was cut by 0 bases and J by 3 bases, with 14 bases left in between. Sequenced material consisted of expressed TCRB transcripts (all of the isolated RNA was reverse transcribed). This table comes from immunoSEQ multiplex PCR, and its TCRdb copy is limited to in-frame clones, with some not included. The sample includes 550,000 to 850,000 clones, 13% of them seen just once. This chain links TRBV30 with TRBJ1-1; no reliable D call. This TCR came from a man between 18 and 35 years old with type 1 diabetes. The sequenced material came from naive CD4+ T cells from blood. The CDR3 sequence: CAWSVRMSLYTEAFF. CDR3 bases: TGTGCCTGGAGTGTACGGATGAGTCTTTACACTGAAGCTTTCTTT.